This T cell receptor (beta chain) came from a study of T cell responses to AZD1222 COVID-19 vaccine. Study summary: Some second doses came at about 4 weeks and others at about 12 weeks; these were pooled. Notes on the study in general: Donors were mostly white British, more females; clonal diversity possibly underestimated. Receipt of two AZD1222 doses was followed by a rise in Spike-specific TCR breadth and depth.

Note on this clone: Its antigen is not identified.

Losses at the gene ends were 5 bases for V and 3 bases for J; bases not matched to a gene: 6. CDR1 and CDR2 from the germline V gene are MDHEN and SYDVKM. CDR3 length equals 14 residues. Assay used: immunoSEQ multiplex PCR; TCRdb lists only in-frame clones, some missing. The data show about 150,000 clones, more than 70% seen once. The sequence derives from an adult in good health. The genes are TRBV28 and TRBJ2-5; 7 nucleotides match TRBD2. Sample: peripheral blood, taken on day 0 of AZD1222 vaccination. The CDR3 DNA reads TGTGCCAGCAGTATACGGGGGGTCAAAGAGACCCAGTACTTC. This codes for CASSIRGVKETQYF.